The 20 T cell receptor beta chains reported below all come from one sample, sequenced in a study of T cell responses to AZD1222 COVID-19 vaccine. The repertoire was sequenced with immunoSEQ multiplex PCR; TCRdb's copy has only in-frame clones and lacks some. Altogether about 110,000 clones are present, over 75% being singletons, with the ten largest covering approximately 6.2%. This sample comprised peripheral blood, obtained on day 0 of AZD1222 vaccination. The receptors stem from an adult in good health.

The chain links TRBV6-2 or TRBV6-3 to TRBJ2-7; D call uncertain. V was cut by 4 bases and J by 2 bases, with 9 bases left in between. The length of the CDR3 is 13 residues. CDR1 and CDR2 from the germline V gene are MNHEY and SVGEGT. The CDR3 sequence is CASSLVPTYEQYF. DNA for the CDR3: TGTGCCAGCAGTTTGGTACCAACCTACGAGCAGTACTTC.

This chain uses TRBV19 with TRBJ2-5, with D perhaps assigned TRBD1 or TRBD2 (5 bases each). Trimming cost V 3 bases and J 7 bases, with 15 bases left between them. Germline-derived CDR1 and CDR2 are LNHDA and SQIVND (reference sequence). CDR3 length: 14 amino acids. CDR3 in amino acids: CASSIGTTSGTQYF. CDR3 nucleotides: TGTGCCAGTAGTATTGGGACCACCAGCGGGACCCAGTACTTC.

V is TRBV28 and J is TRBJ1-2; D is unclear. Germline V gene data show CDR1 as MDHEN and CDR2 as SYDVKM. V was trimmed by 6 bases and J by 4 bases, leaving 15 bases between them. The CDR3 totals 14 residues. In DNA, the CDR3 is TGTGCCAGCAGCGTTCGGACGAGAACCTATGGCTACACCTTC. Amino acids: CASSVRTRTYGYTF.

This chain connects TRBV28 to TRBJ1-5; no firm D call. This CDR3 is 15 amino acids long. V gave up 9 bases and J gave up 4 bases, with 19 bases separating them. From germline, CDR1 is MDHEN and CDR2 SYDVKM. CDR3 coding DNA: TGTGCCAGTTCCCGGCGGGGAACTCTAAATCAGCCCCAGCATTTT. It codes for CASSRRGTLNQPQHF. Looking up the rest from reference TRBV28 and TRBJ1-5 gives the full variable domain: DVKVTQSSRYLVKRTGEKVFLECVQDMDHENMFWYRQDPGLGLRLIYFSYDVKMKEKGDIPEGYSVSREKKERFSLILESASTNQTSMYLCASSRRGTLNQPQHFGDGTRLSIL.

This clone was detected only once. The gene calls are TRBV28 and TRBJ1-2, with D possibly being TRBD1 (5 bases). V lost 4 bases and J 2 bases, leaving 14 bases between the germline ends. The CDR3 sequence is 15 residues long. The germline V gene encodes CDR1 MDHEN and CDR2 SYDVKM. The CDR3 loop reads CASSSGAGTNYGYTF. CDR3 nucleotide sequence: TGTGCCAGCAGTTCCGGGGCCGGGACGAACTATGGCTACACCTTC.

This chain links TRBV30 with TRBJ1-2, with D possibly TRBD1 on 5 matching bases. Germline CDR1 reads GTSNPN; CDR2 reads SVGIG (reference sequence). V gave up 0 bases and J gave up 7 bases, with 21 bases separating them. This CDR3 region has 16 residues. The CDR3 bases are TGTGCCTGGAGTGTGGATACCAGGGTAAAGGTCGGTGGCTACACCTTC. Translation: CAWSVDTRVKVGGYTF.

Of note for this clone: Other DNA sequences in this sample translate to the same CDR3. The V gene is TRBV12-3 or TRBV12-4, the J gene TRBJ1-1; D may be TRBD1 (6 bases). CDR3 length: 13 residues. Deletions cut 3 bases from V and 4 bases from J, with 9 bases between. This CDR3 reads CASSFGGGTEAFF. The CDR3 coding sequence is TGTGCCAGCAGTTTTGGGGGCGGCACTGAAGCTTTCTTT.

As for this clone: Compared with germline, one end of the junction differs, possibly owing to a read error. This chain joins TRBV7-9 and TRBJ1-6, with D tentatively TRBD1 (5 bases). The CDR3 sequence is 14 residues long. Germline lookup yields CDR1 SEHNR and CDR2 FQNEAQ (reference sequence). This chain's CDR3 is CASSLGVAQGWVYF. The CDR3 coding sequence is TGTGCCAGCAGCTTAGGGGTCGCCCAGGGATGGGTCTACTTT.

This chain uses TRBV6-4 with TRBJ1-1; TRBD1 might be the D (5 bases). Germline CDR1 is MRHNA and CDR2 is SNTAGT. V dropped 5 bases and J dropped 3 bases, with 10 bases sitting between them. The CDR3 consists of 13 residues. CDR3 bases: TGTGCCAGCAGTTCCAGGGAGGACACTGAAGCTTTCTTT. Translation: CASSSREDTEAFF.

Concerning this clone itself: Mismatch with germline at one junction end may stem from a read error. V is TRBV7-3 and J is TRBJ2-5; D ambiguous. CDR1 SGHTA and CDR2 FQGTGA come from the germline V gene. The CDR3 has 13 residues. This CDR3 is CASSVTRDQTQYF. CDR3 sequence (DNA): TGTGCCAGCAGCGTAACTCGCGACCAGACCCAGTACTTC.

The rearrangement links TRBV3-1 (or the pseudogene TRBV3-2) to TRBJ2-5; no clear D gene. Per germline, CDR1 LGHDT and CDR2 YNNKEL (reference sequence). V lost 1 base and J 5 bases, leaving 5 bases between the germline ends. The CDR3 covers 12 residues. The CDR3 DNA follows: TGTGCCAGCAGCCAAGGGGGTGAGACCCAGTACTTC. Its translation: CASSQGGETQYF.

The CDR3, as DNA: TGTGCCAGCAGCTCTGAACCGGGACAGGGAATTGGTGGCTACACCTTC. Protein sequence: CASSSEPGQGIGGYTF. The chain has TRBV7-9 and TRBJ1-2, with 9 positions matching TRBD1. Unmatched junction bases numbered 13, after V lost 4 bases and J lost 7 bases. The CDR3 is 16 amino acids. In germline, CDR1 is SEHNR, CDR2 FQNEAQ (reference sequence).

The V gene is TRBV4-2, the J gene TRBJ1-4; D gene uncertain. V lost 1 base to trimming and J lost 1 base, with 13 bases between them. The CDR3 extends over 17 amino acids. Germline V gene sequence: CDR1 LGHNA, CDR2 YNFKEQ. CDR3 residues: CASSQVIRSETNEKLFF. The CDR3 coding sequence is TGTGCCAGCAGCCAAGTTATAAGGTCAGAAACTAATGAAAAACTGTTTTTT.

This chain joins TRBV28 and TRBJ1-5; maybe TRBD1 (5 bases). The CDR3 spans 14 residues. Deletions cut 5 bases from V and 7 bases from J, with 15 bases between. The germline CDR1 and CDR2 sequences are MDHEN and SYDVKM. The DNA for the CDR3 is TGTGCCAGCAGTCTCCCCCAGGGTAGGCAGCCCCAGCATTTT. It yields the protein CASSLPQGRQPQHF.

A few counts support this clone. The J gene is TRBJ2-6, the V gene TRBV6-2 or TRBV6-3; D uncertain. Trimming stripped 4 bases from V and 2 bases from J, with 6 bases between. The germline V gene has CDR1 MNHEY and CDR2 SVGEGT. The CDR3 contains 14 residues. The CDR3 DNA sequence: TGTGCCAGCAGTTTACAGACTGGGGCCAACGTCCTGACTTTC. This codes for CASSLQTGANVLTF.

The chain combines TRBV29-1 with TRBJ2-7; D assignment may be TRBD1 or TRBD2 (6 bases each). This CDR3 contains 12 residues. The V gene's germline CDR1 is SQVTM and CDR2 ANQGSEA. V lost 4 bases and J lost 3, with 10 bases in between. CDR3 nucleotides: TGCAGCGTTGGGGGGGCCAGCTACGAGCAGTACTTC. It yields the protein CSVGGASYEQYF.

The genes are TRBV2 and TRBJ1-5; 7 positions agree with TRBD1. The CDR3 contains 13 residues. J gave up 5 bases and V 4 bases, and 2 bases lay outside the gene matches. The germline V gene has CDR1 SNHLY and CDR2 FYNNEI. This CDR3 is CASSGDSDQPQHF. The CDR3 nucleotides read TGTGCCAGCAGTGGGGACAGCGATCAGCCCCAGCATTTT.

The chain has TRBV5-4 and TRBJ2-5; the match to TRBD1 covers 12 bases. There are 15 residues in the CDR3. Germline CDR1 SGHNT, CDR2 YYREEE (reference sequence). V gave up 3 bases and J gave up 6 bases; unmatched junction bases: 6. CDR3 sequence reads: CASSSGTGGWKTQYF. CDR3 DNA sequence: TGTGCCAGCAGCTCCGGGACAGGGGGCTGGAAGACCCAGTACTTC.

This clone was observed a handful of times. The chain uses TRBV19 and TRBJ1-2; D is uncertain. Germline V CDR1 and CDR2: LNHDA, SQIVND (reference sequence). The CDR3 sequence is 14 residues long. V was trimmed by 5 bases and J by 4 bases, leaving 14 bases between them. CDR3 in amino acids: CASSPPEKRYGYTF. In DNA form, the CDR3 reads TGTGCCAGTAGTCCGCCAGAGAAACGCTATGGCTACACCTTC.

The rearrangement links TRBV4-2 to TRBJ1-5, with D tentatively TRBD1 (5 bases). Germline V CDR1 and CDR2: LGHNA, YNFKEQ. V was pared by 0 bases and J by 4 bases, with 10 bases between. The CDR3 is 15 residues long. CDR3 nucleotide sequence: TGTGCCAGCAGCCAAGAAGAAGGGGTAAATCAGCCCCAGCATTTT. Its translation is CASSQEEGVNQPQHF.